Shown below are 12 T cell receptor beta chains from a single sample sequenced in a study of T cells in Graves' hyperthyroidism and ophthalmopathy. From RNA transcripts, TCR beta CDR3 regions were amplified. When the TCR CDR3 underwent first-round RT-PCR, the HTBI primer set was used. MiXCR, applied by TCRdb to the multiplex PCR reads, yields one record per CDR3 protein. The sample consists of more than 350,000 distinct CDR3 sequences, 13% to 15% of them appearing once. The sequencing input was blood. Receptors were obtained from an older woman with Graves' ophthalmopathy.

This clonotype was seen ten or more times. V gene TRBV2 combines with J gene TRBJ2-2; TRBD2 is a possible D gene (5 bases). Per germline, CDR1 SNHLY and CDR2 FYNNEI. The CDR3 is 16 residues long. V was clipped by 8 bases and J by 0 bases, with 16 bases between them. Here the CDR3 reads CASWDGGPPNTGELFF. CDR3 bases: TGTGCCAGCTGGGATGGCGGGCCCCCGAACACCGGGGAGCTGTTTTTT.

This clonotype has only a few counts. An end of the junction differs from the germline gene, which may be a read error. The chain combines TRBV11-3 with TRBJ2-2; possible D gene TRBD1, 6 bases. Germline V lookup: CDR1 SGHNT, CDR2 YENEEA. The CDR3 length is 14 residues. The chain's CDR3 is CASSSVSGAGELLF. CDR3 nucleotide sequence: TGTGCCAGCAGCTCGGTCTCAGGGGCCGGGGAGCTGCTTTTT.

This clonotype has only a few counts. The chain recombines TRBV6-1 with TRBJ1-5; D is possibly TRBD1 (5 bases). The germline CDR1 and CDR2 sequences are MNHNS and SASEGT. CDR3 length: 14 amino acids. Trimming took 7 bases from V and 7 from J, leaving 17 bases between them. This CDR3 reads CASTPSQRQQPQHF. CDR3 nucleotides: TGTGCCAGCACTCCTTCCCAGCGACAGCAGCCCCAGCATTTT.

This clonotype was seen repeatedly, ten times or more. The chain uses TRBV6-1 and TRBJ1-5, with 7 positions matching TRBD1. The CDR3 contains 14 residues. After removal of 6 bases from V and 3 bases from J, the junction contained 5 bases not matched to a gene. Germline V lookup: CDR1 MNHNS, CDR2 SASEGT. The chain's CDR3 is CASRGRGHNQPQHF. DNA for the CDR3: TGTGCCAGCAGGGGGAGGGGGCACAATCAGCCCCAGCATTTT.

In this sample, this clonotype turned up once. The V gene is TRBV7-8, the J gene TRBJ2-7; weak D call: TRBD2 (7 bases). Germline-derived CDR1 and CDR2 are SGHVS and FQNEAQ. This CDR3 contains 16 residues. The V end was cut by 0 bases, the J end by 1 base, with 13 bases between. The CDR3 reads CASSLAGGPVSYEQYF. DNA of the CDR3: TGTGCCAGCAGCTTAGCGGGGGGGCCGGTTTCCTACGAGCAGTACTTC.

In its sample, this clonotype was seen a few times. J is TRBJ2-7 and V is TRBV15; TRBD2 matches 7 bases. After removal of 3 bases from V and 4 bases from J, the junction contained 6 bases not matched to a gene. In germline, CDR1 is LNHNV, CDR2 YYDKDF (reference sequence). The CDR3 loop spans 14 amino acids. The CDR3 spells CATSSRLASYEQYF. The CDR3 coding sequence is TGTGCCACCAGCAGCAGACTAGCTTCTTACGAGCAGTACTTC.

The CDR3 DNA sequence: TGTGCCTCAACCCGTGGGGGCATTTATAGCAATCAGCCCCAGCATTTT. Encoded protein: CASTRGGIYSNQPQHF. V is TRBV6-7 and J is TRBJ1-5; maybe TRBD1 (6 bases). TRBV6-7 is an ORF, with its function uncertain. The germline V and J ends were trimmed by 11 bases and 0 bases, with 20 bases remaining between them. The CDR3 has 16 residues.

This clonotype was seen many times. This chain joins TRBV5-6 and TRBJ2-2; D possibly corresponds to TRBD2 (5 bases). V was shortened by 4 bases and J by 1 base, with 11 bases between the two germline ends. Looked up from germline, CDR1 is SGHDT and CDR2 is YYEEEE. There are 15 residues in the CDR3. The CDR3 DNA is TGTGCCAGCAGCCCGAGGGTACAGAACACCGGGGAGCTGTTTTTT. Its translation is CASSPRVQNTGELFF.

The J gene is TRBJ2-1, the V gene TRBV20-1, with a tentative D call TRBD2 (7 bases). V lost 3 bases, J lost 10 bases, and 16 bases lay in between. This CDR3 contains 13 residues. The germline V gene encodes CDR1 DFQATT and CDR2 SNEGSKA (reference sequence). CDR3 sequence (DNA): TGCAGTGCTAGTTTCGGGGGGAGGGGGGAGCAGTTCTTC. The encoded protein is CSASFGGRGEQFF.

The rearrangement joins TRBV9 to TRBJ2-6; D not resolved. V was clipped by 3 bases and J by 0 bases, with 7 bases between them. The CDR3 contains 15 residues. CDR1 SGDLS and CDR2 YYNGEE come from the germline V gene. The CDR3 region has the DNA TGTGCCAGCAGCGACCCGCTCTCTGGGGCCAACGTCCTGACTTTC. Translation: CASSDPLSGANVLTF.

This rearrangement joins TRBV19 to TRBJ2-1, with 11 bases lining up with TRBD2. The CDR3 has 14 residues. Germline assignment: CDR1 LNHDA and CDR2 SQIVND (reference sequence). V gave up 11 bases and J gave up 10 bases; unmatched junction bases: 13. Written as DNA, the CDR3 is TGTGCCTCCCAGGGACTAGCGGCAGGAGAGGAGCAGTTCTTC. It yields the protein CASQGLAAGEEQFF. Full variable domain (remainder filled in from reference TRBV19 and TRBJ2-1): DGGITQSPKYLFRKEGQNVTLSCEQNLNHDAMYWYRQDPGQGLRLIYYSQIVNDFQKGDIAEGYSVSREKKESFPLTVTSAQKNPTAFYLCASQGLAAGEEQFFGPGTRLTVL.

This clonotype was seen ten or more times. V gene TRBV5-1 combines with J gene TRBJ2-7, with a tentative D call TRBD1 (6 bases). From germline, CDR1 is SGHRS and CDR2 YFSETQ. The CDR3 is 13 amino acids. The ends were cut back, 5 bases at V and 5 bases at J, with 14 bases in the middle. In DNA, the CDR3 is TGCGCCAGCAGACAAACAGGGTGGAACGAGCAGTACTTC. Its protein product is CASRQTGWNEQYF.